These 25 T cell receptor beta chains were sequenced from one sample in a study of blood T cell repertoires in COVID-19. Clones were read by immunoSEQ multiplex PCR, and TCRdb kept only the in-frame ones, dropping some. This table holds about 180,000 clones, 81% found once. Sequenced input: PBMCs or T cells enriched from blood (not recorded which). The receptors originated from a woman between 40 and 55 years old with acute COVID-19.

The chain carries TRBV18 and TRBJ2-1; 8 positions agree with TRBD2. This CDR3 contains 14 residues. The ends lost 2 bases at V and 6 bases at J; junction bases unmatched: 3. Germline CDR1 and CDR2: KGHSH and LQKENI. CDR3 nucleotides: TGTGCCAGCTCACCAACGGGAGGGCTCAATGAGCAGTTCTTC. Translated, it gives CASSPTGGLNEQFF.

This sequence joins TRBV5-6 and TRBJ1-2; D perhaps matches TRBD1 (5 bases). The CDR3 covers 13 residues. CDR1 and CDR2 from the germline V gene are SGHDT and YYEEEE. V was cut by 4 bases and J by 3 bases, with 10 bases left in between. DNA of the CDR3: TGTGCCAGCAGCCCCGGACAAGACTATGGCTACACCTTC. This encodes CASSPGQDYGYTF.

J is TRBJ2-5 and V is TRBV6-6; 10 bases fit TRBD2. J was trimmed by 3 bases and V by 5 bases; bases with no gene match: 12. The CDR3 extends over 17 amino acids. Germline loops: CDR1 MNHNY, CDR2 SVGAGI (reference sequence). The CDR3 DNA reads TGTGCCAGCAGTCGTGACCGGGCTAGCGGGAGAGAAGAGACCCAGTACTTC. As protein: CASSRDRASGREETQYF.

This clone showed up just a few times. CDR3 loop: CASSVGAGGNTIYF. The CDR3 DNA reads TGTGCCAGCAGTGTAGGGGCTGGAGGAAACACCATATATTTT. The chain couples TRBV25-1 to TRBJ1-3; weak D call: TRBD1 (5 bases). There are 14 residues in the CDR3. Germline lookup yields CDR1 MGHDK and CDR2 SYGVNS. V was shortened by 4 bases and J by 4 bases, with 11 bases between the two germline ends.

V and J are TRBV21-1 and TRBJ1-5; whether TRBD1, the table's D call, matches the DNA was not checked. TRBV21-1 is noted as a pseudogene. The CDR3 has 19 amino acids. The CDR3 loop reads CASSKKGEPPTGGVQPQHF. The CDR3 nucleotides read TGTGCCAGCAGCAAGAAGGGCGAGCCCCCTACAGGGGGCGTTCAGCCCCAGCATTTT.

The V call is TRBV13, the J call TRBJ2-1; 8 bases are shared with TRBD2. CDR3 length equals 20 residues. V dropped 4 bases and J dropped 0; count of bases not matched to a gene: 17. The germline CDR1 and CDR2 sequences are PRHDT and FYEKMQ (reference sequence). The CDR3 region is CASSSSLGSGGSGSYNEQFF. DNA for the CDR3: TGTGCCAGCAGCTCATCCCTGGGGAGCGGGGGATCTGGCTCCTACAATGAGCAGTTCTTC.

A word on this clone: One end of the junction is discordant with germline, which a read error may explain. This chain uses TRBV7-3 with TRBJ2-2, with a weak D call TRBD2 (6 bases). Germline assignment: CDR1 SGHTA and CDR2 FQGTGA. This CDR3 has 15 residues. The CDR3 nucleotides are TGTGCCAGCAGCTGGAAGCGGAGGGCCACCGGGGGGCTGTTTTTT. As protein: CASSWKRRATGGLFF.

V gene TRBV7-3 combines with J gene TRBJ2-5; 13 nucleotides match TRBD2. Unmatched junction bases numbered 4, after V lost 5 bases and J lost 1 base. This CDR3 region has 16 residues. Germline V gives CDR1 SGHTA, CDR2 FQGTGA. CDR3 DNA: TGTGCCAGCAGCCTCGGACTAGCGGGAGTCCAAGAGACCCAGTACTTC. This translates into CASSLGLAGVQETQYF.

CDR3 residues: CASSQDYGAGGPDTQYF. The DNA of the CDR3 is TGCGCCAGCAGCCAAGATTACGGCGCGGGAGGCCCAGATACGCAGTATTTT. The rearrangement joins TRBV4-1 to TRBJ2-3, with 8 bases lining up with TRBD2. CDR3 length: 17 amino acids. CDR1 is MGHRA, CDR2 YSYEKL, per germline. The V segment lost 0 bases and the J segment 4 bases; nucleotides outside the gene matches: 9.

The V gene is TRBV19, the J gene TRBJ2-2; 11 nucleotides line up with TRBD1. Germline CDR1 is LNHDA and CDR2 is SQIVND (reference sequence). This CDR3 is built from 16 residues. J was trimmed by 4 bases and V by 5 bases; bases with no gene match: 6. DNA for the CDR3: TGTGCCAGTAGTCAAGGACAGGGGGCGGGCACCGGGGAGCTGTTTTTT. It translates to CASSQGQGAGTGELFF.

The rearrangement links TRBV30 to TRBJ2-5, with TRBD1 identical over 9 bases. Germline CDR1 reads GTSNPN; CDR2 reads SVGIG (reference sequence). With 2 bases clipped from V and 2 bases from J, the junction kept 3 bases outside the gene matches. CDR3 length: 14 residues. CDR3 protein: CAWSYGTGQETQYF. The CDR3, as DNA: TGTGCCTGGAGTTATGGGACAGGGCAAGAGACCCAGTACTTC. Combining the CDR3 with reference TRBV30 and TRBJ2-5 gives the whole variable domain SQTIHQWPATLVQPVGSPLSLECTVEGTSNPNLYWYRQAAGRGLQLLFYSVGIGQISSEVPQNLSASRPQDRQFILSSKKLLLSDSGFYLCAWSYGTGQETQYFGPGTRLLVL.

This clone has a handful of counts. The V and J genes are TRBV6-1 and TRBJ2-4; 15 bases are shared with TRBD2. The CDR3 totals 15 residues. V was pared by 2 bases and J by 14 bases, with 7 bases of the junction left unmatched. From germline, CDR1 is MNHNS and CDR2 SASEGT. CDR3 sequence: CASSEFLGLAGGKYF. CDR3 coding DNA: TGTGCCAGCAGTGAATTTTTAGGACTAGCGGGAGGGAAGTACTTC.

The chain employs TRBV12-5 and TRBJ2-1; D remains unclear. The CDR3 is 12 residues long. The germline gives CDR1 LGHNT, CDR2 FRNRAP. Trimming took off 7 bases at V and 10 bases at J, with 14 bases between the two ends. The DNA of the CDR3 is TGTGCTAGTGCCCCCGTGGGCCGAGAGCAGTTCTTC. It specifies CASAPVGREQFF.

The V call is TRBV6-5, the J call TRBJ2-7; perhaps TRBD2 as D (5 bases). Trimming shortened V by 2 bases and J by 1 base, and 9 bases separated the two germline ends. This CDR3 comprises 14 residues. Germline V CDR1 and CDR2: MNHEY, SVGAGI. The CDR3 DNA follows: TGTGCCAGCAGTTACAGGGAGCGTTCCTACGAGCAGTACGTC. Protein sequence: CASSYRERSYEQYV.

This clone was detected ten times or more. V and J are TRBV19 and TRBJ1-2; 9 positions agree with TRBD1. The length of the CDR3 is 13 residues. Trimming cost V 9 bases and J 3 bases; bases outside gene matches: 5. Germline values: CDR1 LNHDA, CDR2 SQIVND (reference sequence). This chain's CDR3 is CASGDRADYGYTF. CDR3 in DNA: TGTGCCAGCGGGGACAGGGCCGACTATGGCTACACCTTC.

The chain links TRBV4-2 to TRBJ1-2; TRBD1 might be the D (6 bases). The CDR3 is 15 residues long. V was shortened by 1 base and J by 2 bases, with 11 bases between the two germline ends. In germline, CDR1 is LGHNA, CDR2 YNFKEQ. The CDR3 is CASSQALTGNYGYTF. CDR3 sequence (DNA): TGTGCCAGCAGCCAAGCCCTAACAGGGAACTATGGCTACACCTTC.

The chain links TRBV5-1 to TRBJ2-1; 8 bases align to TRBD2. The CDR3 loop spans 16 amino acids. Germline CDR1 is SGHRS and CDR2 is YFSETQ. Trimming removed 3 bases from V and 0 bases from J; junction bases left unmatched: 5. This CDR3 reads CASSSAGGHSYNEQFF. CDR3 coding DNA: TGCGCCAGCAGCTCTGCGGGAGGCCACTCCTACAATGAGCAGTTCTTC. The whole variable domain, remainder taken from reference TRBV5-1 and TRBJ2-1, is KAGVTQTPRYLIKTRGQQVTLSCSPISGHRSVSWYQQTPGQGLQFLFEYFSETQRNKGNFPGRFSGRQFSNSRSEMNVSTLELGDSALYLCASSSAGGHSYNEQFFGPGTRLTVL.

V gene TRBV5-1 combines with J gene TRBJ1-6, with 8 bases that match TRBD1. Trimming took 0 bases from V and 3 from J; bases not matched to a gene: 2. Germline V gene data show CDR1 as SGHRS and CDR2 as YFSETQ. The CDR3 is 16 residues long. The chain's CDR3 is CASSLGQGNYNSPLHF. CDR3 nucleotide sequence: TGCGCCAGCAGCTTGGGACAGGGGAACTATAATTCACCCCTCCACTTT.

This chain links TRBV2 with TRBJ2-7; 10 bases map to TRBD2. The CDR3 runs to 17 residues. J lost 0 bases, V lost 7 bases, and 12 bases had no gene match. Germline-derived CDR1 and CDR2 are SNHLY and FYNNEI. CDR3 nucleotides: TGTGCCAGCATCCTGGGGGGGGGACTAGCGACCTCCTACGAGCAGTACTTC. Translating gives CASILGGGLATSYEQYF.

The genes are TRBV7-3 and TRBJ2-1; TRBD2 might be the D (5 bases). V lost 2 bases and J 0 bases, leaving 11 bases between the germline ends. Germline CDR1 and CDR2: SGHTA and FQGTGA. This CDR3 spans 16 amino acids. The CDR3 region is CASSLGERTSYNEQFF. The CDR3 DNA is TGTGCCAGCAGCTTAGGGGAGCGGACCTCCTACAATGAGCAGTTCTTC.

The table lists this clone with a count of one. The J gene is TRBJ2-5, the V gene TRBV28, with 9 bases identical to TRBD2. The CDR3 has 15 residues. The V and J ends lost 7 bases and 5 bases, in that order; junction bases with no gene match: 11. Germline lookup yields CDR1 MDHEN and CDR2 SYDVKM. The CDR3 is CASNPAGGTWETQYF. Here the CDR3 DNA reads TGTGCCAGCAACCCAGCGGGAGGTACATGGGAGACCCAGTACTTC.

V and J are TRBV27 and TRBJ2-1, with TRBD1 identical over 9 bases. The CDR3 covers 15 residues. Germline V gene sequence: CDR1 MNHEY, CDR2 SMNVEV (reference sequence). V lost 1 base to trimming and J lost 6 bases; unmatched junction nucleotides: 4. CDR3 nucleotide sequence: TGTGCCAGCAGTTTATGGACAGGGGTTACCAATGAGCAGTTCTTC. Encoded protein: CASSLWTGVTNEQFF.

J is TRBJ2-7 and V is TRBV3-1 (or the pseudogene TRBV3-2); 7 nucleotides align to TRBD2. Per germline, CDR1 LGHDT and CDR2 YNNKEL (reference sequence). V shed 4 bases, J shed 3 bases, and the junction held 6 bases outside the gene matches. The CDR3 extends over 14 amino acids. CDR3: CASSRSGGGYEQYF. The CDR3 DNA is TGTGCCAGCAGCCGGTCGGGAGGCGGCTACGAGCAGTACTTC.

This clone has more than one count but fewer than ten. The chain combines TRBV5-4 with TRBJ2-2; 7 nucleotides align to TRBD1. Germline loops: CDR1 SGHNT, CDR2 YYREEE (reference sequence). Trimming took 4 bases from V and 1 from J; bases not matched to a gene: 7. This CDR3 spans 16 amino acids. The CDR3 nucleotides are TGTGCCAGCAGCCATCCGGGACAGAGGAACACCGGGGAGCTGTTTTTT. Its translation is CASSHPGQRNTGELFF.

The rearrangement uses TRBV3-1 (or the pseudogene TRBV3-2) and TRBJ2-3; 7 bases fit TRBD2. Trimming cost V 4 bases and J 5 bases; bases outside gene matches: 3. The CDR3 is 13 residues long. Germline V lookup: CDR1 LGHDT, CDR2 YNNKEL (reference sequence). CDR3 sequence: CASSLSGVDTQYF. CDR3 bases: TGTGCCAGCAGCCTGAGCGGGGTAGATACGCAGTATTTT.